A single sample gave rise to the 6 T cell receptor beta chains below, sequenced in a study of vaccination effects on CD4 cells after COVID-19. Sequencing was performed with immunoSEQ multiplex PCR; in TCRdb, only in-frame clones are kept and a portion is missing. The sample has around 24,000 clones, about three quarters seen once; the top ten hold 2.5% to 4%. Antigens of these TCRs are unknown. Peptide-pool stimulation followed by sequencing identified expanded antigen-specific CD4+ clonotypes in the ViraFEST assay. Culture lasted over 9 days before CD4+ T cell isolation. Vaccine recipients had no previous SARS-CoV-2 infection; their nucleocapsid antibodies were negative. Sample: CD4+ T cells from PBMCs cultured with SARS-CoV-2 spike peptides, taken before COVID-19 vaccination. These receptors all stem from a human donor who received a COVID-19 vaccine.

V is TRBV5-1 and J is TRBJ2-3, with D tentatively TRBD1 or TRBD2 (5 bases each). The ends were cut back, 0 bases at V and 4 bases at J, with 12 bases in the middle. The germline CDR1 and CDR2 sequences are SGHRS and YFSETQ. The CDR3 contains 15 residues. In DNA, the CDR3 is TGCGCCAGCAGCTTGGGTTGGCAGGGAGCAGATACGCAGTATTTT. Translating it yields CASSLGWQGADTQYF.

The chain uses TRBV6-6 and TRBJ1-5, with D unresolved. Germline CDR1 MNHNY, CDR2 SVGAGI (reference sequence). V dropped 5 bases and J dropped 0 bases, with 11 bases sitting between them. The CDR3 has 15 residues. The CDR3 DNA sequence: TGTGCCAGCAGTCCCGGACTCTATAGCAATCAGCCCCAGCATTTT. Translated: CASSPGLYSNQPQHF.

This clone was detected only once. The rearrangement uses TRBV4-2 and TRBJ2-1; no clear D. The CDR3 spans 12 residues. Trimming took off 1 base at V and 7 bases at J, with 5 bases between the two ends. Germline lookup yields CDR1 LGHNA and CDR2 YNFKEQ. The CDR3 bases are TGTGCCAGCAGCCAAGTAGGTAATGAGCAGTTCTTC. Its protein is CASSQVGNEQFF.

The chain couples TRBV19 to TRBJ1-1; 8 bases map to TRBD1. The CDR3 contains 15 residues. Germline V gene data show CDR1 as LNHDA and CDR2 as SQIVND (reference sequence). The junction had 9 bases not matched to a gene; V was cut back by 3 bases and J by 6 bases. As DNA, the CDR3 is TGTGCCAGTAGTATCGGTTCAGGGGGCAGAGCTGAAGCTTTCTTT. It encodes CASSIGSGGRAEAFF.

The chain has TRBV5-1 and TRBJ2-1; no clear D. The CDR3 runs to 15 residues. The germline V gene encodes CDR1 SGHRS and CDR2 YFSETQ. V was pared by 0 bases and J by 5 bases, with 12 bases between. For the CDR3, the DNA is TGCGCCAGCAGCTTGGAGGGTCAGCTAAACAATGAGCAGTTCTTC. Protein: CASSLEGQLNNEQFF.

This sequence joins TRBV7-9 and TRBJ1-4; the match to TRBD1 covers 11 bases. J was trimmed by 8 bases and V by 1 base; bases with no gene match: 0. The CDR3 extends over 14 amino acids. CDR1 and CDR2 (germline): SEHNR, FQNEAQ (reference sequence). CDR3 residues: CASSLGTGGEKLFF. In DNA form, the CDR3 reads TGTGCCAGCAGCTTAGGGACAGGGGGCGAAAAACTGTTTTTT.